This is a list of T cell receptor beta chains from one sample in a study of cytomegalovirus exposure and HLA in healthy donors. Clones were read by immunoSEQ multiplex PCR, and TCRdb kept only the in-frame ones, dropping some. The table lists roughly 200,000 clones, about nine tenths of them singletons. Material: PBMCs. These receptor sequences come from a man in his thirties or forties in good health and CMV-seronegative. Both conserved end residues are part of each CDR3. A D gene is named only where the DNA matches it firmly. A clone size is listed for some rows: how often the clone was seen (once, few, many), or a class if it is expanded.

d_gene	j_gene	abundance	v_gene	CDR3aa	CDR3nt
.	TRBJ1-2	.	TRBV30	CAWRDIEGYTF	TGTGCCTGGAGGGACATCGAAGGCTACACCTTC
.	TRBJ2-6	.	TRBV4-3	CASSQDLTVLTGANGLTF	TGCGCCAGCAGCCAAGATCTGACAGTACTCACTGGGGCCAACGGCCTGACTTTC
TRBD1	TRBJ1-1	.	TRBV11-3	CASSHGTENTEAFF	TGTGCCAGCAGCCATGGGACAGAGAACACTGAAGCTTTCTTT
TRBD2	TRBJ2-7	.	TRBV28	CASSLSSLPGLAGGYAEQYF	TGTGCCAGCAGTTTATCGAGCCTGCCGGGACTAGCGGGAGGATATGCGGAGCAGTACTTC
.	TRBJ2-1	few	TRBV27	CASSPGIQYNEQFF	TGTGCCAGCAGCCCGGGGATACAGTACAATGAGCAGTTCTTC
.	TRBJ1-4	.	TRBV10-3	CAISEGQSNEKLFF	TGTGCCATCAGTGAGGGGCAGAGTAATGAAAAACTGTTTTTT
.	TRBJ2-7	.	TRBV19	CASSMGSGYEQYF	TGTGCCAGTAGTATGGGCAGTGGATACGAGCAGTACTTC
.	TRBJ1-5	.	TRBV6-1	CASNQNGQPQHF	TGTGCCAGCAACCAGAACGGGCAGCCCCAGCATTTT
TRBD1	TRBJ2-2	.	TRBV6-5	CASRMQGENTGELFF	TGTGCCAGCAGGATGCAGGGGGAGAACACCGGGGAGCTGTTTTTT
.	TRBJ1-1	.	TRBV28	CAAKNGPYNTEAFF	TGTGCCGCAAAGAATGGGCCCTACAACACTGAAGCTTTCTTT
.	TRBJ1-4	.	TRBV7-9	CASSSSDSLNEKLFF	TGTGCCAGCAGTTCGTCCGACAGCTTAAATGAAAAACTGTTTTTT
.	TRBJ1-6	.	TRBV19	CASRNTGPNSPLHF	TGTGCCAGTAGAAATACAGGACCTAATTCACCCCTCCACTTT
TRBD2	TRBJ2-1	.	TRBV4-2	CASSQTWFAAASGSYNEQFF	TGTGCCAGCAGCCAGACTTGGTTCGCGGCAGCCAGCGGGAGTTACAATGAGCAGTTCTTC
.	TRBJ1-2	.	TRBV7-9	CASSLGDFTADGYTF	TGTGCCAGCAGCTTAGGGGACTTTACGGCCGATGGCTACACCTTC
TRBD1	TRBJ2-5	.	TRBV7-9	CSSSQWLSGTGRKKTQYF	TGTTCCAGCAGCCAATGGCTTTCCGGGACAGGGAGAAAGAAGACCCAGTACTTC
TRBD2	TRBJ2-1	.	TRBV9	CASSLGLAANEQFF	TGTGCCAGCTCTTTAGGACTAGCTGCAAATGAGCAGTTCTTC
TRBD2	TRBJ2-7	.	TRBV7-9	CASSETTSGSDEQYF	TGTGCCAGCAGCGAAACGACCAGCGGGAGTGACGAGCAGTACTTC
.	TRBJ2-2	.	TRBV4-3	CASSRGPGGSGELFF	TGCGCCAGCAGCCGAGGGCCAGGGGGGTCCGGGGAGCTGTTTTTT
.	TRBJ1-6	.	TRBV5-1	CASSLVSASSYNSPLHF	TGCGCCAGCAGCTTGGTCTCAGCTAGCTCCTATAATTCACCCCTCCACTTT
.	TRBJ2-5	.	TRBV7-6	CASSLLDGVETQYF	TGTGCCAGCAGCTTATTGGACGGGGTAGAGACCCAGTACTTC
TRBD1	TRBJ1-1	.	TRBV19	CASTGQGLNTEAFF	TGTGCCAGCACCGGACAGGGTCTGAACACTGAAGCTTTCTTT
.	TRBJ1-2	.	TRBV7-9	CASAQTENYGYTF	TGTGCCAGCGCCCAGACAGAAAACTATGGCTACACCTTC
TRBD2	TRBJ2-2	.	TRBV6-5	CASGTSGSNGELFF	TGTGCCAGCGGGACTAGCGGGAGTAACGGGGAGCTGTTTTTT
.	TRBJ1-1	.	TRBV28	CASSGGGTEAFF	TGTGCCAGCAGCGGTGGTGGCACTGAAGCTTTCTTT
.	TRBJ1-1	.	TRBV7-9	CASSPEVPNTEAFF	TGTGCCAGCAGCCCCGAGGTGCCGAACACTGAAGCTTTCTTT
TRBD2	TRBJ2-1	.	TRBV10-2	CASSPGTSYNEQFF	TGCGCCAGCAGCCCCGGGACTAGCTACAATGAGCAGTTCTTC
.	TRBJ1-1	.	TRBV7-8	CASSLISGNTEAFF	TGTGCCAGCAGCTTAATTTCGGGGAACACTGAAGCTTTCTTT